The 17 T cell receptor beta chains reported below all come from one sample, sequenced in a study of T cell repertoires in cytomegalovirus infection. Using its own MiXCR run on the reads, TCRdb lists one record per CDR3 protein. The data show around 320,000 distinct CDR3 sequences, more than 8% seen once. Input material: PBMCs. The receptor set was obtained from a human donor in good health (CMV status not recorded). Some clones in this sample may be carry-over from other donors' samples.

This clonotype was seen only a few times. This chain links TRBV12-3 or TRBV12-4 with TRBJ2-5, with 9 bases matching TRBD1. After removal of 2 bases from V and 2 bases from J, the junction contained 3 bases not matched to a gene. The CDR3 is made up of 15 amino acids. As DNA, the CDR3 is TGTGCCAGCAGTTTAAGGGACAGGGTTCAAGAGACCCAGTACTTC. Translated, it gives CASSLRDRVQETQYF.

This clonotype was recorded at least ten times. The genes are TRBV7-2 and TRBJ2-3; 8 bases line up with TRBD2. The CDR3 extends over 17 amino acids. The germline V gene encodes CDR1 SGHTA and CDR2 FQGNSA. The trim removed 5 bases at V and 6 bases at J, leaving 16 bases unmatched. CDR3 nucleotide sequence: TGTGCCAGCAGCGGCATAAGGCGGGGGGTAGGTCGGGATACGCAGTATTTT. This translates into CASSGIRRGVGRDTQYF.

This clonotype was observed at least ten times. The CDR3: CASSSRQGWGWAQYF. The CDR3 coding sequence is TGTGCCAGCAGTTCGCGGCAGGGATGGGGATGGGCGCAGTATTTT. This rearrangement joins TRBV28 to TRBJ2-3; tentative D call: TRBD1 (5 bases). V gave up 4 bases and J gave up 10 bases, with 21 bases separating them. Looked up from germline, CDR1 is MDHEN and CDR2 is SYDVKM. This CDR3 has 15 amino acids.

The table lists this clonotype with a few counts. The chain has TRBV24-1 and TRBJ2-1; no reliable D call. Germline CDR1 KGHDR, CDR2 SFDVKD. This CDR3 contains 14 residues. Trimming left V 1 base short and J 3 bases short, with 6 bases between. As DNA, the CDR3 is TGTGCCACCAGTGATTTCGCTAACTACAATGAGCAGTTCTTC. This translates into CATSDFANYNEQFF.

This clonotype was counted many times. V usage is TRBV28 and J usage is TRBJ2-3, with 7 bases matching TRBD2. CDR1 is MDHEN, CDR2 SYDVKM, per germline. The CDR3 totals 19 residues. After removal of 5 bases from V and 2 bases from J, the junction contained 19 bases not matched to a gene. This CDR3 reads CASSLLVLRLADATDTQYF. The CDR3 bases are TGTGCCAGCAGTCTTCTCGTTCTACGGCTAGCGGACGCCACAGATACGCAGTATTTT. Complete variable domain (other parts from reference TRBV28 and TRBJ2-3): DVKVTQSSRYLVKRTGEKVFLECVQDMDHENMFWYRQDPGLGLRLIYFSYDVKMKEKGDIPEGYSVSREKKERFSLILESASTNQTSMYLCASSLLVLRLADATDTQYFGPGTRLTVL.

The chain is built from TRBV7-2 and TRBJ2-1, with 11 bases aligning to TRBD2. V shed 5 bases and J 9 bases; nucleotides not matched to a gene: 9. Germline values: CDR1 SGHTA, CDR2 FQGNSA. This CDR3 is 15 amino acids long. The CDR3 DNA is TGTGCCAGCAGCGTTAGCGGGAGGGCCCTCGTTGAGCAGTTCTTC. It codes for CASSVSGRALVEQFF.

This clonotype was found a few times. The chain has TRBV4-1 and TRBJ1-3; maybe TRBD1 (6 bases). CDR1 is MGHRA, CDR2 YSYEKL, per germline. This CDR3 spans 16 amino acids. The germline V and J ends were trimmed by 4 bases and 1 base, with 14 bases remaining between them. The CDR3 protein is CASSPAMGTSGNTIYF. CDR3 nucleotide sequence: TGCGCCAGCAGCCCCGCTATGGGGACATCTGGAAACACCATATATTTT.

This clonotype was counted only a few times. The chain combines TRBV13 with TRBJ2-7; 11 bases line up with TRBD1. CDR3 length equals 15 residues. Germline CDR1 reads PRHDT; CDR2 reads FYEKMQ (reference sequence). Trimming at V came to 5 bases and at J to 6 bases, leaving 9 bases not matched to a gene. CDR3 sequence: CASSLRDRGNVEQYF. DNA of the CDR3: TGTGCCAGCAGCCTCCGGGACAGGGGGAACGTCGAGCAGTACTTC.

The genes are TRBV20-1 and TRBJ2-1; 7 bases fit TRBD2. Germline-derived CDR1 and CDR2 are DFQATT and SNEGSKA (reference sequence). The CDR3 totals 13 residues. V dropped 3 bases and J dropped 8; count of bases not matched to a gene: 7. The CDR3 nucleotides read TGCAGTGCTAGGGGTAGCGGGTTCGATGAGCAGTTCTTC. As protein: CSARGSGFDEQFF.

By its share, this clonotype is medium-sized (0.01 to 0.1%). The chain uses TRBV7-8 and TRBJ1-3, with 8 nucleotides matching TRBD1. This CDR3 is built from 15 residues. Trimming removed 2 bases from V and 3 bases from J; junction bases left unmatched: 3. Per the germline V gene, CDR1 is SGHVS and CDR2 is FQNEAQ. Here the CDR3 DNA reads TGTGCCAGCAGCTTATCGGGGACAGGTGGAAACACCATATATTTT. Translating it yields CASSLSGTGGNTIYF.

In this sample, this clonotype turned up many times. V usage is TRBV20-1 and J usage is TRBJ1-2; D might be TRBD1 (5 bases). The CDR3 consists of 14 residues. Trimming left V 5 bases short and J 8 bases short, with 21 bases between. Germline V lookup: CDR1 DFQATT, CDR2 SNEGSKA (reference sequence). The CDR3 DNA reads as TGCAGTGCTGCCCCCCCAGGGAGGAAGGAAGGCTACACCTTC. As protein: CSAAPPGRKEGYTF.

This clonotype turned up a few times. This chain joins TRBV7-2 and TRBJ2-7; 11 positions match TRBD2. With V trimmed by 5 bases and J by 6 bases, 6 bases remained unmatched. This CDR3 region has 14 residues. Germline CDR1 and CDR2: SGHTA and FQGNSA. CDR3 sequence (DNA): TGTGCCAGCAGCCCTAGCGGGGGGCTGGTCGAGCAGTACTTC. Translated: CASSPSGGLVEQYF.

Comment on this clonotype: An end of the junction does not agree with germline; a read error may underlie this. V usage is TRBV5-1 and J usage is TRBJ2-4; weak D call: TRBD2 (5 bases). The V gene's germline CDR1 is SGHRS and CDR2 YFSETQ. The CDR3 is 13 amino acids. The CDR3 nucleotides read TGCGCCAGCAGCTTGCACCGGGGATCCACTACGATATTC. Encoded protein: CASSLHRGSTTIF. Combining the CDR3 with reference TRBV5-1 and TRBJ2-4 gives the whole variable domain KAGVTQTPRYLIKTRGQQVTLSCSPISGHRSVSWYQQTPGQGLQFLFEYFSETQRNKGNFPGRFSGRQFSNSRSEMNVSTLELGDSALYLCASSLHRGSTTIFGAGTRLSVL.

V gene TRBV19 combines with J gene TRBJ1-5; 8 bases align to TRBD1. The ends lost 3 bases at V and 5 bases at J; junction bases unmatched: 9. Germline values: CDR1 LNHDA, CDR2 SQIVND (reference sequence). CDR3 size: 16 residues. The CDR3 loop is CASSILQGARHQPQHF. In DNA form, the CDR3 reads TGTGCCAGTAGTATCCTGCAGGGGGCTCGACATCAGCCCCAGCATTTT. The whole variable domain, filled in from reference TRBV19 and TRBJ1-5, reads DGGITQSPKYLFRKEGQNVTLSCEQNLNHDAMYWYRQDPGQGLRLIYYSQIVNDFQKGDIAEGYSVSREKKESFPLTVTSAQKNPTAFYLCASSILQGARHQPQHFGDGTRLSIL.

The gene calls are TRBV6-2 or TRBV6-3 and TRBJ1-1; no clear D gene. With 6 bases removed from V and 1 base from J, the gap between germline ends came to 12 bases. Per the germline V gene, CDR1 is MNHEY and CDR2 is SVGEGT. This CDR3 has 14 residues. The CDR3 sequence is CASREAFPNTEAFF. The DNA of the CDR3 is TGTGCCAGCAGGGAAGCTTTCCCGAACACTGAAGCTTTCTTT.

V gene TRBV5-1 combines with J gene TRBJ1-5; no definite D call. Germline CDR1 SGHRS, CDR2 YFSETQ. This CDR3 region has 15 residues. V lost 4 bases to trimming and J lost 5 bases, with 16 bases between them. In nucleotides, the CDR3 is TGCGCCAGCAGCGCCGAGGGAGGGTACGATCAGCCCCAGCATTTT. Protein product: CASSAEGGYDQPQHF.

This clonotype was detected many times. The chain uses TRBV7-8 and TRBJ1-6, with 7 bases aligning to TRBD1. The V gene's germline CDR1 is SGHVS and CDR2 FQNEAQ. CDR3 length: 14 residues. Losses at the gene ends were 1 base for V and 7 bases for J; bases not matched to a gene: 1. This CDR3 is CASSLGDRNSPLHF. The CDR3 DNA sequence: TGTGCCAGCAGCTTAGGGGACAGAAATTCACCCCTCCACTTT.